The 8 T cell receptor beta chains below all came from one sample that was sequenced in a study of blood T cell repertoires in COVID-19. Repertoires were generated with immunoSEQ multiplex PCR, while TCRdb's copy carries only in-frame clones and drops some. The table records a few hundred thousand clones, approximately 82% of them present only once. Sequenced sample: peripheral blood. All receptors come from a woman between 18 and 29 years old with acute or convalescent COVID-19.

The V and J genes are TRBV7-9 and TRBJ2-3; weak D call: TRBD1 (5 bases). CDR1 and CDR2 from the germline V gene are SEHNR and FQNEAQ (reference sequence). The ends were cut back, 5 bases at V and 6 bases at J, with 12 bases in the middle. The CDR3 consists of 13 residues. The CDR3 region has the DNA TGTGCCAGCAGCCCCCTAGGGGTGGATACGCAGTATTTT. This encodes CASSPLGVDTQYF. The full variable domain, with the rest looked up from reference TRBV7-9 and TRBJ2-3, is DTGVSQNPRHKITKRGQNVTFRCDPISEHNRLYWYRQTLGQGPEFLTYFQNEAQLEKSRLLSDRFSAERPKGSFSTLEIQRTEQGDSAMYLCASSPLGVDTQYFGPGTRLTVL.

The CDR3 is CASSTLGQGSQPQHF. DNA for the CDR3: TGTGCCAGTAGTACCCTGGGACAGGGGAGTCAGCCCCAGCATTTT. The genes are TRBV19 and TRBJ1-5, with TRBD1 matching 10 bases. The CDR3 consists of 15 residues. Germline V lookup: CDR1 LNHDA, CDR2 SQIVND (reference sequence). Losses at the gene ends were 4 bases for V and 6 bases for J; bases not matched to a gene: 6.

The chain recombines TRBV6-5 with TRBJ1-2; D is ambiguous. The length of the CDR3 is 13 residues. The V and J ends lost 2 bases and 2 bases respectively, with 6 bases between them. From germline, CDR1 is MNHEY and CDR2 SVGAGI. CDR3 sequence: CASSYEGNYGYTF. As DNA, the CDR3 is TGTGCCAGCAGTTACGAGGGAAACTATGGCTACACCTTC.

The table lists this clone with a few counts. This rearrangement joins TRBV10-3 to TRBJ1-2; 7 bases are shared with TRBD1. Germline lookup yields CDR1 ENHRY and CDR2 SYGVKD. J was trimmed by 8 bases and V by 0 bases; bases with no gene match: 9. The length of the CDR3 is 15 residues. The CDR3: CAISESVTGASGYTF. The CDR3 coding sequence is TGTGCCATCAGTGAGTCCGTAACAGGGGCGAGCGGCTACACCTTC.

The V and J genes are TRBV7-9 and TRBJ2-7; TRBD2 aligns across 8 bases. Germline loops: CDR1 SEHNR, CDR2 FQNEAQ (reference sequence). The CDR3 is made up of 15 amino acids. V lost 7 bases to trimming and J lost 2 bases; unmatched junction nucleotides: 10. CDR3 DNA: TGTGCCAGCACCCCGGCCGGGAGGGGCACCTACGAGCAGTACTTC. Encoded protein: CASTPAGRGTYEQYF. The variable domain in full, completed from reference TRBV7-9 and TRBJ2-7, reads DTGVSQNPRHKITKRGQNVTFRCDPISEHNRLYWYRQTLGQGPEFLTYFQNEAQLEKSRLLSDRFSAERPKGSFSTLEIQRTEQGDSAMYLCASTPAGRGTYEQYFGPGTRLTVT.

In this sample, this clone turned up once. The rearrangement joins TRBV6-5 to TRBJ1-4; the match to TRBD1 covers 7 bases. The germline gives CDR1 MNHEY, CDR2 SVGAGI. Losses at the gene ends were 8 bases for V and 3 bases for J; bases not matched to a gene: 6. This CDR3 region has 14 residues. As DNA, the CDR3 is TGTGCCAGCGGATACAGGGGAGCTAATGAAAAACTGTTTTTT. Encoded protein: CASGYRGANEKLFF.

This clone has only one observation. This chain links TRBV27 with TRBJ1-4; D may be TRBD1 (5 bases). Trimming cost V 3 bases and J 4 bases, with 9 bases left between them. This CDR3 has 14 residues. Looked up from germline, CDR1 is MNHEY and CDR2 is SMNVEV (reference sequence). Here the CDR3 reads CASSFGGNNEKLFF. For the CDR3, the DNA is TGTGCCAGCAGTTTTGGGGGGAATAATGAAAAACTGTTTTTT.

The rearrangement joins TRBV27 to TRBJ1-3; no definite D call. The length of the CDR3 is 13 residues. V lost 7 bases and J lost 4, with 11 bases in between. Germline V gene data show CDR1 as MNHEY and CDR2 as SMNVEV (reference sequence). DNA for the CDR3: TGTGCCAGCACCTCTCATCGGGGAAACACCATATATTTT. This translates into CASTSHRGNTIYF.